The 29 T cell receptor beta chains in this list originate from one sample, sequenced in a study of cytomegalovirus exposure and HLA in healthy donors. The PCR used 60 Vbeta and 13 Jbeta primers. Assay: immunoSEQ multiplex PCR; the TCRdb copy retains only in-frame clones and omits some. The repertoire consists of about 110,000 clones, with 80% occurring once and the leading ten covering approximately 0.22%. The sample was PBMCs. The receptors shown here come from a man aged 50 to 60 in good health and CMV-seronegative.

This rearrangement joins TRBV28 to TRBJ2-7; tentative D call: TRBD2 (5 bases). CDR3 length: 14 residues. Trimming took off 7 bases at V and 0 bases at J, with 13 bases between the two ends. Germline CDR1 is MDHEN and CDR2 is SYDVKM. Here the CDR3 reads CASTPRRASYEQYF. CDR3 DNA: TGTGCCAGCACCCCCCGGCGGGCCTCCTACGAGCAGTACTTC.

Written as DNA, the CDR3 is TGCGCCAGCAGCCAATACTTAGCGGCCTCCTACAATGAGCAGTTCTTC. Protein sequence: CASSQYLAASYNEQFF. The V gene is TRBV4-1, the J gene TRBJ2-1; weak D call: TRBD2 (6 bases). Deletions cut 2 bases from V and 0 bases from J, with 11 bases between. The V gene's germline CDR1 is MGHRA and CDR2 YSYEKL. This CDR3 comprises 16 residues.

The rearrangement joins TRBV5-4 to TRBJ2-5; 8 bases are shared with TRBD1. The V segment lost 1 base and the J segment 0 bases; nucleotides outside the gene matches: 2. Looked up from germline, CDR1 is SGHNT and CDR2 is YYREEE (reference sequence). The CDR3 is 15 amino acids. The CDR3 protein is CASSLRDRYQETQYF. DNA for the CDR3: TGTGCCAGCAGCTTGCGGGACAGGTACCAAGAGACCCAGTACTTC.

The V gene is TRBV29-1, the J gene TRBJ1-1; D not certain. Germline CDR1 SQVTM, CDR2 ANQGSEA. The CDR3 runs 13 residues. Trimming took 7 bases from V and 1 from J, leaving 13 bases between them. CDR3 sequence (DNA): TGCAGCGGAGGAACGCAAGGGAACACTGAAGCTTTCTTT. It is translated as CSGGTQGNTEAFF.

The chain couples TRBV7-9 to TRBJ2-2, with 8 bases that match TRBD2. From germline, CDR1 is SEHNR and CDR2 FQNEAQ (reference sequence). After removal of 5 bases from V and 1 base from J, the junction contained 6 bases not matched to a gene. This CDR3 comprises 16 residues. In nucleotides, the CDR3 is TGTGCCAGCAGCCCCCGGGAGGGCGTGAACACCGGGGAGCTGTTTTTT. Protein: CASSPREGVNTGELFF.

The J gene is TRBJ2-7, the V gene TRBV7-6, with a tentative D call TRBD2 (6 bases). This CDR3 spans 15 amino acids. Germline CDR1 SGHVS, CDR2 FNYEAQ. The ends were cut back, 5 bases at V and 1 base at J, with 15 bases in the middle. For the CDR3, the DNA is TGTGCCAGCAGCCCTGTGGGGGGATCATCCTACGAGCAGTACTTC. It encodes CASSPVGGSSYEQYF.

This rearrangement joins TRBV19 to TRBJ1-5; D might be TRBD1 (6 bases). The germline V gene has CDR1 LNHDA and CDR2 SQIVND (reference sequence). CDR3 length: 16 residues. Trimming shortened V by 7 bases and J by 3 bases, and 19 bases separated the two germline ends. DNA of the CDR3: TGTGCCAGTATCCGAACCTCAGGGGTTTCCAATCAGCCCCAGCATTTT. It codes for CASIRTSGVSNQPQHF.

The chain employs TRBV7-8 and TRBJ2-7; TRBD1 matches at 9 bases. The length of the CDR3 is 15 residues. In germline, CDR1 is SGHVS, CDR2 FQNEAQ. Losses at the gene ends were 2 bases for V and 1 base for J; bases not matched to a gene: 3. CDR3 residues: CASSLSGTGSYEQYF. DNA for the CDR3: TGTGCCAGCAGCTTATCGGGGACAGGGTCCTACGAGCAGTACTTC.

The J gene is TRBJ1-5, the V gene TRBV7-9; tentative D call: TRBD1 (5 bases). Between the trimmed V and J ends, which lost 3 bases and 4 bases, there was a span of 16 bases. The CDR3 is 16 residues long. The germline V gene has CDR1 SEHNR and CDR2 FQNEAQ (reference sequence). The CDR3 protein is CASSFGAGGGNQPQHF. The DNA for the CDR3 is TGTGCCAGCAGCTTCGGGGCAGGTGGGGGGAATCAGCCCCAGCATTTT.

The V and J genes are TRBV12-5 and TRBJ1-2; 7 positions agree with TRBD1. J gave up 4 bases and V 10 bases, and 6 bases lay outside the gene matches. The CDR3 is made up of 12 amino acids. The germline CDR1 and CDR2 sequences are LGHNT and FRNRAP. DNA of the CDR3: TGTGCTACCTGGACAGGATCCTATGGCTACACCTTC. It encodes CATWTGSYGYTF. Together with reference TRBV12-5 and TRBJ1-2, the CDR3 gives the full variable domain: DARVTQTPRHKVTEMGQEVTMRCQPILGHNTVFWYRQTMMQGLELLAYFRNRAPLDDSGMPKDRFSAEMPDATLATLKIQPSEPRDSAVYFCATWTGSYGYTFGSGTRLTVV.

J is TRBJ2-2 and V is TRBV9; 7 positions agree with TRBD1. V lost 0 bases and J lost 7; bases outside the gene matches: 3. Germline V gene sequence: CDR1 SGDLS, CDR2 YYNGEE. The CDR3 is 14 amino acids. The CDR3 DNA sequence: TGTGCCAGCAGCGTAGGACCAGGGGGCGGGGAGCTGTTTTTT. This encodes CASSVGPGGGELFF.

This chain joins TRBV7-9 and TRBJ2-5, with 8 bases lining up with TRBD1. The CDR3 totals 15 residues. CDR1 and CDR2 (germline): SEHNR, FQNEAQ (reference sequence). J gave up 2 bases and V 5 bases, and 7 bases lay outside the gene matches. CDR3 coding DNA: TGTGCCAGCAGCCCCGACAGGGGACTTCAAGAGACCCAGTACTTC. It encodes CASSPDRGLQETQYF.

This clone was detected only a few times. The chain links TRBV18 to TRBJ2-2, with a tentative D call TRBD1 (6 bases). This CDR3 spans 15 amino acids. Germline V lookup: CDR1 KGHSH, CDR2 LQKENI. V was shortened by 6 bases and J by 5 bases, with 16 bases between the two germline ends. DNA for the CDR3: TGTGCCAGCTCTCCAACGAGGGGGTTAACCGGGGAGCTGTTTTTT. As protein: CASSPTRGLTGELFF.

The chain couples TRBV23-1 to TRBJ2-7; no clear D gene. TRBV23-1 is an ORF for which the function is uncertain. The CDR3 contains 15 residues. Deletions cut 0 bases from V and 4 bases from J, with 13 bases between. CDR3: CASSQSRKQTYEQYF. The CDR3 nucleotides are TGCGCCAGCAGTCAATCGCGGAAGCAAACGTACGAGCAGTACTTC.

The CDR3 is CASSLAVGSSYEQYF. DNA of the CDR3: TGCGCCAGCAGCTTGGCCGTGGGGAGCTCCTACGAGCAGTACTTC. The chain carries TRBV5-1 and TRBJ2-7; D is perhaps TRBD2 (5 bases). The germline CDR1 and CDR2 sequences are SGHRS and YFSETQ. This CDR3 is built from 15 residues. V shed 0 bases and J shed 0 bases, with 10 bases lying between them.

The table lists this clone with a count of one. CDR3 amino acids: CASSVSTGVYGYTF. Here the CDR3 DNA reads TGTGCCAGCTCAGTATCGACAGGTGTCTATGGCTACACCTTC. V and J are TRBV18 and TRBJ1-2; D is perhaps TRBD1 (6 bases). Germline V gene data show CDR1 as KGHSH and CDR2 as LQKENI. CDR3 length equals 14 residues. V lost 5 bases and J 4 bases, leaving 14 bases between the germline ends.

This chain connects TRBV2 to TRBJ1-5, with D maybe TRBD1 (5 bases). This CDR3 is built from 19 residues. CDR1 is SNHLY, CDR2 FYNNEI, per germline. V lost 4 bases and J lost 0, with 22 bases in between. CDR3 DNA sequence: TGTGCCAGCAGTGGACGGCGGGACCCTCATGACCCTAGCAATCAGCCCCAGCATTTT. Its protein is CASSGRRDPHDPSNQPQHF.

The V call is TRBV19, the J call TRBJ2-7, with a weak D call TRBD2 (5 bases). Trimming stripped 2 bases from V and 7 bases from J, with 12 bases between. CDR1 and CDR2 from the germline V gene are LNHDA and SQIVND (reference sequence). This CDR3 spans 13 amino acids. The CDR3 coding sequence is TGTGCCAGTAGTATAACACGGGGAAGGGAGCAGTACTTC. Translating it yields CASSITRGREQYF. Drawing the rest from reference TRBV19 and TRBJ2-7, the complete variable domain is DGGITQSPKYLFRKEGQNVTLSCEQNLNHDAMYWYRQDPGQGLRLIYYSQIVNDFQKGDIAEGYSVSREKKESFPLTVTSAQKNPTAFYLCASSITRGREQYFGPGTRLTVT.

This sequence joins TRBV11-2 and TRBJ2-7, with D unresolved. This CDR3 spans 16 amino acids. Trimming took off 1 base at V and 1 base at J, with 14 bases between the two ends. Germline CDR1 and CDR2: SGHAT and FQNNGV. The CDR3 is CASSLVAGRPSYEQYF. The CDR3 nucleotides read TGTGCCAGCAGCTTAGTGGCAGGCCGACCGTCCTACGAGCAGTACTTC.

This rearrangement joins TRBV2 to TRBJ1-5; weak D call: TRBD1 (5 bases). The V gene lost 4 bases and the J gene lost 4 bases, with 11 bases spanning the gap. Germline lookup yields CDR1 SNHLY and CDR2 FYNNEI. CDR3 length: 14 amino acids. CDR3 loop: CASSVGLQNQPQHF. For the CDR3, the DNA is TGTGCCAGCAGTGTGGGGCTACAGAATCAGCCCCAGCATTTT.

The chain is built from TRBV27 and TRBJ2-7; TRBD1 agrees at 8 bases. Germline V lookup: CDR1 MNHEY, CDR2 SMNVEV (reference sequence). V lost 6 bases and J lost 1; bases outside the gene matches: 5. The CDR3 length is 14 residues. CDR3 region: CASRDRDRSYEQYF. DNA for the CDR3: TGTGCCAGCAGGGATAGGGACAGGTCCTACGAGCAGTACTTC.

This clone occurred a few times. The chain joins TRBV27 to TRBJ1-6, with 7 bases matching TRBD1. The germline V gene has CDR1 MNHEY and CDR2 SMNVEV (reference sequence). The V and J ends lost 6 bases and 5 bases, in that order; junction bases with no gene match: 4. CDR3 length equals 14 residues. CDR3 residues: CASRGQNNNSPLHF. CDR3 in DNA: TGTGCCAGCAGGGGACAGAATAATAATTCACCCCTCCACTTT.

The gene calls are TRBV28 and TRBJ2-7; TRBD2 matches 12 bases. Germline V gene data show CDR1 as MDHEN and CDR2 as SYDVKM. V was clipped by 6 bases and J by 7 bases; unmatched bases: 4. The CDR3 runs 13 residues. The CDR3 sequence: CASSPGLAGEQYF. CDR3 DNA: TGTGCCAGCAGCCCCGGACTAGCGGGGGAGCAGTACTTC.

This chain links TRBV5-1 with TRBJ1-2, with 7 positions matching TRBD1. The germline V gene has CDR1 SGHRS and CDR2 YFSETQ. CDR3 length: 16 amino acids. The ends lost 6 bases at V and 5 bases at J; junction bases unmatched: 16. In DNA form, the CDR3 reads TGCGCCAGCACCCTCGACCCGGGGACAGCAATTTATGGCTACACCTTC. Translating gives CASTLDPGTAIYGYTF.

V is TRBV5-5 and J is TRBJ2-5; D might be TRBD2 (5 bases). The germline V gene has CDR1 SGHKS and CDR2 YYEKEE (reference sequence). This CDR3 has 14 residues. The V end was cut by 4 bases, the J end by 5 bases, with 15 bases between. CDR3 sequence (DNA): TGTGCCAGCAGCCCCAATTGGAGGTCGGAGACCCAGTACTTC. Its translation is CASSPNWRSETQYF.

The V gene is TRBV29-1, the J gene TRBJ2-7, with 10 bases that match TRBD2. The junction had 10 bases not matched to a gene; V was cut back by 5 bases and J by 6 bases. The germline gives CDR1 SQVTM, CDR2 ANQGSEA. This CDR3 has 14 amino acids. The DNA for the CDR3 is TGCAGCGTTACTAGTATAGCGGGAGGCGGCGAGCAGTACTTC. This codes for CSVTSIAGGGEQYF.

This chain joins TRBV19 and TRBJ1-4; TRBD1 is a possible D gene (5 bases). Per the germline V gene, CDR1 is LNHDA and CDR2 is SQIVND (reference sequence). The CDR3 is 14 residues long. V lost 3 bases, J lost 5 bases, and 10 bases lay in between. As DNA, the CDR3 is TGTGCCAGTAGTATTTTGGACACAAATGAAAAACTGTTTTTT. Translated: CASSILDTNEKLFF.

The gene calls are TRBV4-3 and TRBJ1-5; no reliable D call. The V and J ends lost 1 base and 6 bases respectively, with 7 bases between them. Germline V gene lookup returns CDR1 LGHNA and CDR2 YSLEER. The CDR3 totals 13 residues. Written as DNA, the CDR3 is TGCGCCAGCAGCCAAGTCGGCGGTCAGCCCCAGCATTTT. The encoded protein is CASSQVGGQPQHF.

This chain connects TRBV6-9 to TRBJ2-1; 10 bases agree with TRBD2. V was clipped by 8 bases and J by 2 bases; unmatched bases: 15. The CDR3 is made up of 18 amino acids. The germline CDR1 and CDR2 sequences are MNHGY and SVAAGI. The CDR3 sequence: CASRRKHPSGSAYNEQFF. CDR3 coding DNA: TGTGCCAGCCGTCGAAAACACCCTAGCGGGAGTGCCTACAATGAGCAGTTCTTC.